Following are 32 T cell receptor beta chains from one sample sequenced in a study of tumor and adjacent non-tumor tissue in lung cancer. A modified ARM-PCR protocol with three rounds of nested PCR amplified TCRbeta. TCRdb itself ran the multiplex PCR reads through MiXCR, one entry per CDR3 protein. The sample has some 80,000 distinct CDR3 sequences; around three quarters are singletons. This sample's RNA came from whole unsorted tissue. Distant lung tissue was collected more than 3 cm away from the tumor edge. The sample was distant non-tumor lung tissue. These receptors came from a woman aged 50 to 60 with non-small cell lung cancer.

For this clonotype: One junction end disagrees with the germline gene, perhaps due to a read error. The chain recombines TRBV5-5 with TRBJ1-5; D gene uncertain. The CDR3 spans 15 residues. CDR1 and CDR2 from the germline V gene are SGHKS and YYEKEE (reference sequence). The chain's CDR3 is CASSVNPDWNEPQHF. The DNA for the CDR3 is TGTGCCAGTAGCGTTAACCCGGACTGGAATGAGCCCCAGCATTTC.

To note about this clonotype: One end of the junction varies from germline; a read error may be responsible. V and J are TRBV12-3 or TRBV12-4 and TRBJ2-7; D call uncertain. The CDR3 runs to 12 residues. This CDR3 reads CANSLPLGEQYF. Here the CDR3 DNA reads TGTGCCAACAGTTTACCCCTCGGAGAGCAGTACTTC.

Turning to this clonotype: One junction end does not reproduce the germline sequence, and a read error may be involved. CDR3 nucleotides: TGCAGAGTTGTGATCAGGGAAAAGACCCAATACTTC. Translating it yields CRVVIREKTQYF. The chain uses TRBV29-1 and TRBJ2-5; TRBD1 might be the D (5 bases). There are 12 residues in the CDR3. CDR1 SQVTM and CDR2 ANQGSEA come from the germline V gene.

Remarks on this clonotype: A much larger clone differs from this one at a single base, so this may be a read error. The chain combines TRBV6-5 with TRBJ2-3; D is uncertain. CDR3 size: 12 residues. The V end lost 8 bases, the J end lost 5 bases, and 11 bases lay between the germline ends. The germline CDR1 and CDR2 sequences are MNHEY and SVGAGI. CDR3 in amino acids: CASCSDLDTQYF. CDR3 coding DNA: TGTGCCAGCTGTTCCGACTTAGATACGCAGTATTTT.

A note on this clonotype: A much larger clonotype is one base distant, so this may be a read error. The chain couples TRBV28 to TRBJ1-1; 8 positions agree with TRBD1. The CDR3 sequence is 17 residues long. V gave up 7 bases and J gave up 1 base; unmatched junction bases: 14. Germline V gene sequence: CDR1 MDHEN, CDR2 SYDVKM. The CDR3 region has the DNA TGTGCCAGCATCTCCGGACAGGGAAAGGTTCGGAACACTGAAGCTTTCTTT. The encoded protein is CASISGQGKVRNTEAFF.

Remarks on this clonotype: A read error may be the cause here, since a much bigger clone is one base away. The chain carries TRBV7-2 and TRBJ2-3, with a weak D call TRBD2 (5 bases). The CDR3 is 12 residues long. CDR1 and CDR2 from the germline V gene are SGHTA and FQGNSA. The CDR3 coding sequence is TGTGCCGGCAGCTTCGGGGCAGATACGCAGTATTTT. It yields the protein CAGSFGADTQYF.

Points on this clonotype: The junction shows a germline mismatch at one end, possibly a read error. The J gene is TRBJ2-5, the V gene TRBV11-1; 7 bases map to TRBD1. Germline V lookup: CDR1 SGHAT, CDR2 FQDESV (reference sequence). The CDR3 length is 14 residues. In nucleotides, the CDR3 is TGCGCCAGCAGCCCGAGACAGGGCATAGAGACCCAGTACTTC. Translation: CASSPRQGIETQYF.

This clonotype was observed at least ten times. This chain connects TRBV20-1 to TRBJ2-1; TRBD2 aligns across 13 bases. Germline V gene lookup returns CDR1 DFQATT and CDR2 SNEGSKA (reference sequence). The length of the CDR3 is 15 residues. With V trimmed by 0 bases and J by 9 bases, 5 bases remained unmatched. The CDR3 spells CSARDGTSGIGEQFF. CDR3 nucleotide sequence: TGCAGTGCTAGAGACGGGACTAGCGGGATAGGTGAGCAGTTCTTC.

Note on this clonotype: The CDR3 does not end in the conserved phenylalanine or tryptophan, so this is likely a read error. The genes are TRBV29-1 and TRBJ2-1; tentative D call: TRBD2 (6 bases). Germline loops: CDR1 SQVTM, CDR2 ANQGSEA. The CDR3 loop spans 17 amino acids. The CDR3 loop reads CSVEDLAWWSSYNEQFL. CDR3 in DNA: TGCAGCGTTGAAGATCTAGCGTGGTGGAGCTCCTACAATGAACAGTTCTTA.

As to this clonotype: The final CDR3 position lacks the conserved phenylalanine or tryptophan, pointing to a likely read error. This rearrangement joins TRBV11-2 to TRBJ2-3, with D hard to call. The CDR3 runs 13 residues. The germline V gene encodes CDR1 SGHAT and CDR2 FQNNGV. CDR3 sequence (DNA): TGCGCCGGCAGCTTAGGGTCGGAGGATACGCAGTATGTT. This gives the protein CAGSLGSEDTQYV.

The V call is TRBV28, the J call TRBJ1-2; D may be TRBD1 (6 bases). This CDR3 is 14 amino acids long. CDR1 is MDHEN, CDR2 SYDVKM, per germline. V was clipped by 2 bases and J by 10 bases, with 17 bases between them. DNA of the CDR3: TGTGCCAGCAGTTTACGAGGCAGGGGAGGAGACTACACCTTC. Its translation is CASSLRGRGGDYTF.

About this clonotype: Here the CDR3 omits its conserved ending phenylalanine or tryptophan, so a read error is the likely source. This rearrangement joins TRBV10-3 to TRBJ2-3; D ambiguous. The germline V and J ends were trimmed by 0 bases and 3 bases, with 13 bases remaining between them. The CDR3 sequence is 16 residues long. In germline, CDR1 is ENHRY, CDR2 SYGVKD. CDR3 sequence reads: CAISESGRQDTDTQYY. CDR3 in DNA: TGTGCCATCAGTGAGTCGGGTAGACAAGATACAGATACGCAGTATTAT.

On this clonotype itself: Sequence at one end of the junction differs from germline and may be a read error. The chain carries TRBV11-2 and TRBJ1-1; D is possibly TRBD1 (5 bases). Germline CDR1 SGHAT, CDR2 FQNNGV. The CDR3 runs to 14 residues. The CDR3 sequence: CASSFLLEGTEAFF. The CDR3 DNA follows: TGTGCCAGTAGCTTCCTCCTCGAGGGGACCGAAGCTTTCTTT.

A remark on this clonotype: The CDR3 ends on some other residue instead of the conserved phenylalanine or tryptophan, so this is likely a read error. The rearrangement links TRBV6-2 or TRBV6-3 to TRBJ2-4; 8 positions match TRBD1. CDR1 and CDR2 (germline): MNHEY, SVGEGT. Unmatched junction bases numbered 13, after V lost 6 bases and J lost 12 bases. This CDR3 contains 14 residues. CDR3 amino acids: CASRNLGQEDTQYI. The CDR3 region has the DNA TGTGCCAGCAGAAACCTGGGACAGGAGGACACTCAGTACATC.

In this sample, this clonotype turned up many times. Being one base from a much bigger clone, this may be a read error. The chain combines TRBV29-1 with TRBJ1-2; D is undetermined. CDR1 is SQVTM and CDR2 is ANQGSEA in the germline V gene. CDR3 length: 12 residues. CDR3 amino acids: CNVEENSKGYTF. The CDR3 DNA reads TGCAACGTTGAAGAGAACAGCAAAGGCTACACCTTC. The whole variable domain, remainder taken from reference TRBV29-1 and TRBJ1-2, is SAVISQKPSRDICQRGTSLTIQCQVDSQVTMMFWYRQQPGQSLTLIATANQGSEATYESGFVIDKFPISRPNLTFSTLTVSNMSPEDSSIYLCNVEENSKGYTFGSGTRLTVV.

Comment on this clonotype: This may stem from a read error, because a much larger clone lies one nucleotide away. The CDR3 region is CSARDHLPLGVGETQYF. The CDR3 DNA is TGCAGTGCTAGAGATCACCTGCCCTTGGGTGTCGGGGAGACCCAGTACTTC. This chain links TRBV20-1 with TRBJ2-5; D ambiguous. The CDR3 covers 17 residues. Germline V gene lookup returns CDR1 DFQATT and CDR2 SNEGSKA (reference sequence). The ends were cut back, 0 bases at V and 5 bases at J, with 22 bases in the middle.

This clonotype was detected once. The missing conserved phenylalanine or tryptophan at the end of this CDR3 makes a read error likely. The DNA is omitted, as the CDR3 cannot be located on it reliably, and the CDR3 follows TCRdb's listing. The chain employs TRBV11-2 and TRBJ2-3; TRBD1, as called in the table, went unchecked against the DNA. The CDR3 is made up of 15 amino acids, end residues included. The germline V gene encodes CDR1 SGHAT and CDR2 FQNNGV. CDR3 in amino acids: CASSSGPPGDHTQCL.

V is TRBV12-3 or TRBV12-4 and J is TRBJ2-1; a possible D gene is TRBD2 (6 bases). Trimming took off 4 bases at V and 13 bases at J, with 23 bases between the two ends. This CDR3 contains 15 residues. CDR3 in DNA: TGTGCCAGCAGTTCCCCGGGACTGGGATCTAATTACCAGTTCTTC. Its protein product is CASSSPGLGSNYQFF.

The sample holds a few counts of this clonotype. A much bigger clone sits one base away, suggesting this may be a read error. The chain has TRBV30 and TRBJ2-1; no reliable D call. The CDR3 contains 15 residues. V lost 0 bases to trimming and J lost 6 bases, with 15 bases between them. Germline CDR1 GTSNPN, CDR2 SVGIG (reference sequence). Here the CDR3 reads CAWSVSGIPGNEQFF. The CDR3 bases are TGTGCCTGGAGTGTATCGGGCATCCCCGGCAATGAGCAGTTCTTC.

This clonotype was observed a single time. Its ends do not fully match the called genes, so a read error is possible. The rearrangement joins TRBV4-2 to TRBJ1-2; weak D call: TRBD1 (6 bases). Germline CDR1 LGHNA, CDR2 YNFKEQ. This CDR3 region has 16 residues. The CDR3 spells CASSPKEEGVMDGYSF. Here the CDR3 DNA reads TGTGCCAGCAGCCCTAAAGAGGAGGGGGTTATGGATGGCTACAGCTTC.

Of note for this clonotype: The junction differs from germline at one of its ends, possibly a read error. The chain carries TRBV10-3 and TRBJ2-7, with D maybe TRBD2 (7 bases). CDR1 and CDR2 (germline): ENHRY, SYGVKD. This CDR3 contains 17 residues. CDR3 sequence reads: CAISSRGGMGSSFEQYF. The CDR3 DNA reads TGTGCCATCAGTTCTAGGGGGGGGATGGGGAGCTCCTTCGAGCAGTACTTC.

Comments on this clonotype: At one boundary the junction diverges from the germline segment, which might be a read error. The DNA of the CDR3 is TGCGCCAGCGGTGAGAAGCCCGTGAGGGGGTCCTACAATGAGCAGTTCTTC. Translating gives CASGEKPVRGSYNEQFF. The chain has TRBV10-1 and TRBJ2-1; tentatively, D is TRBD1 (6 bases). The CDR3 is 17 residues long. Germline V gives CDR1 WNHNN, CDR2 SYGVQD (reference sequence).

There are many counts of this clonotype. The V and J genes are TRBV11-2 and TRBJ1-6; D remains unclear. Germline V lookup: CDR1 SGHAT, CDR2 FQNNGV. This CDR3 comprises 14 residues. Between the trimmed V and J ends, which lost 0 bases and 7 bases, there was a span of 7 bases. The CDR3 DNA reads as TGTGCCAGCAGCTTAGAGTTGTTCAATTCACCCCTCCACTTT. This translates into CASSLELFNSPLHF.

As concerns this clonotype: This CDR3 fails to terminate in the conserved phenylalanine or tryptophan, so it likely reflects a read error. The DNA is omitted, as the CDR3 cannot be located on it reliably, and the CDR3 follows TCRdb's listing. J is TRBJ2-7 and V is TRBV29-1; TRBD1, as called in the table, went unchecked against the DNA. CDR1 is SQVTM, CDR2 ANQGSEA, per germline. The CDR3 length is 12 residues, termini included. The CDR3 sequence: CSVRDEIRGQYL.

The table lists this clonotype with a count of one. A junction boundary mismatches the germline segment, possibly from a read error. The chain carries TRBV6-1 and TRBJ1-5, with D unresolved. CDR1 is MNHNS, CDR2 SASEGT, per germline. CDR3 length: 13 residues. The CDR3 DNA is TGTGCCAGCAGTGAAGATGGTGGTCAGCCCCAGTATTTC. Translated, it gives CASSEDGGQPQYF.

To note about this clonotype: Compared with germline, one end of the junction differs, possibly owing to a read error. The chain employs TRBV6-5 and TRBJ2-7; 7 nucleotides agree with TRBD1. CDR1 and CDR2 (germline): MNHEY, SVGAGI. CDR3 length: 14 amino acids. In DNA form, the CDR3 reads TGTGCCAGCAGTCACCGGGACAGATCGGACGATCAGTACTTC. Translated: CASSHRDRSDDQYF.

The genes are TRBV12-3 or TRBV12-4 and TRBJ2-2; TRBD1 matches at 8 bases. This CDR3 contains 20 residues. The V segment lost 3 bases and the J segment 4 bases; nucleotides outside the gene matches: 19. CDR3 nucleotide sequence: TGTGCCAGCAGTTTTAGGGACAGGATTAGCGTGAGAATTCCCACCGGGGAGCTGTTTTTT. It translates to CASSFRDRISVRIPTGELFF.

This clonotype was recorded at least ten times. The chain employs TRBV6-6 and TRBJ2-2, with a possible D match to TRBD1 (5 bases). V lost 6 bases, J lost 4 bases, and 18 bases lay in between. The CDR3 spans 16 residues. Per germline, CDR1 MNHNY and CDR2 SVGAGI (reference sequence). CDR3 nucleotides: TGTGCCAGCAGCTTCGACAGTAGCTTAATCACCGGGGAGCTGTTTTTT. This gives the protein CASSFDSSLITGELFF.

In the case of this clonotype: Germline and junction disagree at one end, which may indicate a read error. The V and J genes are TRBV6-1 and TRBJ2-7; 9 bases line up with TRBD2. From germline, CDR1 is MNHNS and CDR2 SASEGT. The CDR3 is 15 residues long. CDR3 loop: CASSVEGSGSDEPYF. As DNA, the CDR3 is TGTGCCAGCAGTGTAGAAGGTAGCGGGAGCGACGAGCCGTACTTC.

V and J are TRBV6-2 or TRBV6-3 and TRBJ2-7, with 8 bases fitting TRBD1. The trim removed 7 bases at V and 5 bases at J, leaving 7 bases unmatched. CDR1 and CDR2 (germline): MNHEY, SVGEGT. CDR3 length: 13 residues. The CDR3 region is CASNDRGHHEQYF. The CDR3 DNA reads as TGTGCCAGCAATGACAGGGGACACCACGAGCAGTACTTC.

With regard to this clonotype: This may be a read error, as it is one base from a much larger clone. This chain links TRBV28 with TRBJ1-2, with D perhaps matching TRBD1 (6 bases). Germline CDR1 MDHEN, CDR2 SYDVKM. CDR3 length: 17 residues. The V gene lost 4 bases and the J gene lost 1 base, with 19 bases spanning the gap. CDR3 residues: CASSSFTGSELNYGYTF. The CDR3 DNA reads as TGTGCCAGCAGTTCATTCACAGGGTCCGAACTTAACTATGGCTACACCTTC.

In regard to this clonotype: A read error may account for a junction end that differs from germline. The chain employs TRBV10-3 and TRBJ2-2, with 8 bases aligning to TRBD2. Germline V gene lookup returns CDR1 ENHRY and CDR2 SYGVKD. The CDR3 consists of 16 residues. In DNA, the CDR3 is TGTGCCATTCCTTCCGTACTAGCGGAAAACACCGGGGAGTTGTTTTTT. Protein: CAIPSVLAENTGELFF.